The clone carrying this T cell receptor beta chain was detected many times. What it binds is unknown. RNA transcripts yielded amplified TCR beta CDR3 regions. HTBI primers were employed in first-round RT-PCR, then a second-round multiplex PCR followed. TCRdb itself ran the multiplex PCR reads through MiXCR, one entry per CDR3 protein. The sample lists some 160,000 distinct CDR3 sequences, under 45% occurring once. Among the exclusions were patients with other autoimmune diseases, uncontrolled infections, pregnancy or lactation. CDR1 is SGHAT, CDR2 FQNNGV, per germline. This CDR3 spans 16 amino acids. Trimming took 5 bases from V and 4 from J; bases not matched to a gene: 12. The source of the sample is a study of Graves' ophthalmopathy and Graves' hyperthyroidism. Study-wide results and limits: Discrimination between ophthalmopathy and stable hyperthyroidism by a 13-signature model showed about 85% sensitivity and less than 84% specificity. Appearing in blood as well were most expanded thyroid clonotypes above 0.001 frequency. Sensitivity reached 70% to 71% and specificity 72.22% when the model predicted ophthalmopathy progression.

The receptor was isolated from a man younger than 45 with Graves' ophthalmopathy. This chain links TRBV11-2 with TRBJ2-7; 9 nucleotides align to TRBD2. The sample was peripheral blood. The CDR3 is CASSPWAGGSGYEQYF. DNA for the CDR3: TGTGCCAGCAGCCCCTGGGCGGGAGGGTCCGGTTACGAGCAGTACTTC.